Listed below are T cell receptor beta chains from one sample, sequenced in a study of T cells in Graves' hyperthyroidism and ophthalmopathy. TCRdb reprocessed the multiplex PCR reads with MiXCR, giving one entry per CDR3 protein. The sample yields hundreds of thousands of distinct CDR3 sequences, roughly 45% seen once. Sequenced material: peripheral blood or thyroid tissue (not recorded which). Receptor source: an adult man with Graves' disease, either hyperthyroidism or ophthalmopathy (not recorded which). Each CDR3 is given with its conserved first and last residue. A D gene is named only where the DNA matches it firmly. A clone size is listed for some rows: how often the clone was seen (once, few, many), or a class if it is expanded.

j_gene | d_gene | abundance | v_gene | CDR3nt | CDR3aa
TRBJ1-2 | - | - | TRBV7-2 | TGTGCCAGCAGCTTCAACACGGGGGGCTACACCTTC | CASSFNTGGYTF
TRBJ1-1 | TRBD1 | few | TRBV10-1 | TGCGCCAGCAGTGAGTTCCGACAGGGTGAAGCTTTCTTT | CASSEFRQGEAFF
TRBJ2-5 | TRBD2 | - | TRBV15 | TGTGCCACCAGCTGGACTAGCGGGAGGGTAGAGACCCAGTACTTC | CATSWTSGRVETQYF
TRBJ1-1 | - | - | TRBV10-2 | TGTGCCAGCTCACCACAGGGACAGAACACTGAAGCTTTCTTT | CASSPQGQNTEAFF
TRBJ1-1 | - | few | TRBV29-1 | TGCAGCGTTGATTTGGGGCAGGGAGCTTTCTTT | CSVDLGQGAFF
TRBJ2-7 | TRBD2 | - | TRBV6-5 | TGTGCCACAGCGGGAGGCCACGAGCAGTACTTC | CATAGGHEQYF
TRBJ1-4 | - | many | TRBV7-2 | TGTGCCAGCAGCTGGGCGGGCACTAATGAAAAACTGTTTTTT | CASSWAGTNEKLFF
TRBJ2-5 | - | few | TRBV13 | TGTGCCAGCAGCCCGAACCCCGGGACGAAGGGAGAGACCCAGTACTTC | CASSPNPGTKGETQYF
TRBJ1-4 | TRBD1 | - | TRBV20-1 | TGCAGTGCTAGAGACAGGACAGGGAATGAAAAACTGTTTTTT | CSARDRTGNEKLFF
TRBJ2-7 | - | many | TRBV10-3 | TGTGCCATCAGTGAGTCGAGGCAGGGGTTCGGCGAGCAGTACTTC | CAISESRQGFGEQYF
TRBJ1-1 | - | many | TRBV9 | TGTGCCAGCAGCGTTTGGACAGAAGACACTGAAGCTTTCTTT | CASSVWTEDTEAFF
TRBJ1-2 | TRBD1 | many | TRBV10-2 | TGCGCCAGCAGTGACAGGGGGTCCTATGGCTACACCTTC | CASSDRGSYGYTF
TRBJ2-6 | TRBD2 | - | TRBV6-1 | TGTGCCAGCATCGGACTAGCGGGGAGCTCTGGGGCCAACGTCCTGACTTTC | CASIGLAGSSGANVLTF
TRBJ1-3 | - | once | TRBV29-1 | TGCAGCGTTGAGGTTAAGAACACCATATATTTT | CSVEVKNTIYF
TRBJ1-5 | TRBD1 | many | TRBV19 | TGTGCCAGTAGGACAGGGTATCAGCCCCAGCATTTT | CASRTGYQPQHF
TRBJ2-2 | - | - | TRBV7-2 | TGTGCCAGCAGCTTAAAGATTAACACCGGGGAGCTGTTTTTT | CASSLKINTGELFF
TRBJ1-4 | - | many | TRBV10-3 | TGTGCCATCAGGAAACAGGGAGGGGAAAAACTGTTTTTT | CAIRKQGGEKLFF
TRBJ1-4 | TRBD1 | - | TRBV7-9 | TGTGCCACCCAAAAGGGGGACAGCACTAATGAAAAACTGCTTTTT | CATQKGDSTNEKLLF
TRBJ1-2 | - | - | TRBV10-3 | TGTGCCATCAGTGGACAGGCGCCCTCTGGAAACACCACCTTC | CAISGQAPSGNTTF
TRBJ1-1 | - | few | TRBV7-9 | TGTGCCAGCAATACGGCTGAAGCTTTCTTT | CASNTAEAFF
TRBJ1-1 | TRBD1 | - | TRBV7-2 | TGTGCCAGCAGCTCACACAGGGGCGCTGAAGCTTTCTTT | CASSSHRGAEAFF
TRBJ1-1 | - | - | TRBV2 | TGTGCCAGCTCACCACCTAAAGCTGAAGCTTTCTTT | CASSPPKAEAFF
TRBJ1-4 | - | - | TRBV15 | TGTGCCACCAGCAGAGGGGCAGGGGCCAATGAAAAACTGTTTTTT | CATSRGAGANEKLFF
TRBJ2-5 | - | many | TRBV24-1 | TGTGCCACCAGTGGAGCGGGTGGCGGAAAATGGACCCAGTACTTC | CATSGAGGGKWTQYF
TRBJ1-2 | - | - | TRBV19 | TGTGCCAGTATGCTCGGGGCGGATTTGTATGGCTACACCTTC | CASMLGADLYGYTF
TRBJ1-2 | TRBD1 | few | TRBV12-3/TRBV12-4 | TGTGCCAGCAGTTTGAGGACAGGGCCTAACTATGGCTACACCTTC | CASSLRTGPNYGYTF
TRBJ1-4 | - | many | TRBV19 | TGTGCCAGTAGTACCCGGGACGGCGAAAAACTGTTTTTT | CASSTRDGEKLFF
TRBJ2-7 | - | - | TRBV7-9 | TGTGCCAGCAGCTCCCTCCCGGGGCCAGTCTACGAGCAGTACTTC | CASSSLPGPVYEQYF
TRBJ2-2 | TRBD1 | - | TRBV7-3 | TGTGCCAGCAGCGCAACAGGGGGTGGGACCGGGGAGCTGTTTTTT | CASSATGGGTGELFF
TRBJ2-7 | - | many | TRBV24-1 | TGTGCCACCAGTGATACCCGGACTGGAAGCTACGAGCAGTACTTC | CATSDTRTGSYEQYF
TRBJ1-2 | - | few | TRBV20-1 | TGCAGTGCTAGAGATAAGGGGGTGGGCTACACCTTC | CSARDKGVGYTF
TRBJ1-2 | TRBD1 | - | TRBV9 | TGTGCCAGCAGCGCGGACAGGGTTGACCCACAGACCTATGGCTACACCTTC | CASSADRVDPQTYGYTF
TRBJ1-1 | - | - | TRBV7-6 | TGTGCCAGCAGCCAATCCCGGGACCCACGGTGGGGCACTGAAGCTTTCTTT | CASSQSRDPRWGTEAFF
TRBJ1-1 | - | - | TRBV20-1 | TGCAGTGCGGTCCGTGACCGGATGGACACTGAAGCTTTCTTT | CSAVRDRMDTEAFF
TRBJ2-2 | TRBD1 | - | TRBV5-1 | TGCGCCAGCAGCCCGGGACAGGGAGGAGCCGGGGAGCTGTTTTTT | CASSPGQGGAGELFF
TRBJ1-4 | - | - | TRBV11-2 | TGTGCCAGCAGCTTAGGGGGGTACACTGAAAAACTGTTTTTT | CASSLGGYTEKLFF
TRBJ1-2 | - | many | TRBV29-1 | TGCAGCGCTCTTCTCCCAATCTATGGCTACACCTTC | CSALLPIYGYTF
TRBJ1-4 | - | few | TRBV5-1 | TGCGCCAGCAGCGAACAGCTTAATGAAAAACTGTTTTTT | CASSEQLNEKLFF
TRBJ2-5 | TRBD1 | many | TRBV10-3 | TGTGCCATCAGTGACCGGCCAGGGGGCTCAGAGACCCAGTACTTC | CAISDRPGGSETQYF
TRBJ1-2 | - | - | TRBV7-9 | TGTGCCAGCAGTTCGGTGCAGGACAACTATGGCTACACCTTC | CASSSVQDNYGYTF
TRBJ2-7 | - | - | TRBV29-1 | TGCAGCGCCTTGGCAGGGAGGCCCTACGAGCAGTACTTC | CSALAGRPYEQYF
TRBJ1-5 | - | - | TRBV27 | TGTGCCAGCAGTTTGAACGGAAGCAATCAGCCCCAGCATTTT | CASSLNGSNQPQHF
TRBJ1-2 | - | many | TRBV7-9 | TGTGCCAGCAGCTTAGGCCTGATCTATGGCTACACCTTC | CASSLGLIYGYTF
TRBJ1-5 | - | many | TRBV7-9 | TGTGCCAGCAGCCAAGGGGCGCCTAGCAATCAGCCCCAGCATTTT | CASSQGAPSNQPQHF
TRBJ1-6 | - | - | TRBV15 | TGTGCCACCAGCCACGACAGAGATAATTCACCCCTCCACTTT | CATSHDRDNSPLHF
TRBJ2-7 | TRBD2 | many | TRBV10-2 | TGCGCCACCCGACCGGGACTAGCGGGAGTTCGCGCTTACGAGCAGTACTTC | CATRPGLAGVRAYEQYF
TRBJ2-7 | TRBD1 | - | TRBV29-1 | TGCAGCGTTCAACAGGGGCTGACCTACGAGCAGTACTTC | CSVQQGLTYEQYF